This TCR beta chain was profiled in a study of cytomegalovirus exposure and HLA in healthy donors. Background on the study: Early release data held around 82 million unique TCRs from HLA-typed donors.

Study results and limitations: Previously analyzed data showed that most TCR beta V segments were productive at a frequency of about 87% or about 30%. Some TCR beta chains (approximately 180 of them) were listed as cytomegalovirus-associated.

Trimming removed 6 bases from V and 5 bases from J; junction bases left unmatched: 12. Per germline, CDR1 SGHTA and CDR2 FQGTGA. The CDR3 length is 17 residues. PCR amplification relied on 60 Vbeta primers (plus 13 Jbeta primers). Here immunoSEQ multiplex PCR was the method, and the copy in TCRdb shows in-frame clones only, minus some. Its table lists some 200,000 clones. Concerning this clone: The antigen is unknown.

The sample consisted of PBMCs. The sequence derives from a man younger than 45 in good health and CMV-seronegative. The chain combines TRBV7-3 with TRBJ2-7, with 14 bases matching TRBD2. Written as DNA, the CDR3 is TGTGCCAGCAGTCCCGGACTAGCGGGAGGTCAGATAGACGAGCAGTACTTC. It is translated as CASSPGLAGGQIDEQYF.